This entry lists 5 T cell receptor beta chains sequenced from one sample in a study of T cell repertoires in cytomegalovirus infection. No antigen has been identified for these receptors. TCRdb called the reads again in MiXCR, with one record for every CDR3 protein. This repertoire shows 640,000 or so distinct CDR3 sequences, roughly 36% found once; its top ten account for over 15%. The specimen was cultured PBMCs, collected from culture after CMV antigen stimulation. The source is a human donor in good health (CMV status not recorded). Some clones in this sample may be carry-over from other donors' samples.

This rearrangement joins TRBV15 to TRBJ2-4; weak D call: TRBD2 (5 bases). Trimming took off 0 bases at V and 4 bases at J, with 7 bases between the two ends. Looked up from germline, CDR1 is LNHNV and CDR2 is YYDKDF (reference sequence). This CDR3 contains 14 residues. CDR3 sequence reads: CATSRDGKKNIQYF. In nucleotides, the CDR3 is TGTGCCACCAGCAGAGACGGGAAGAAAAACATTCAGTACTTC.

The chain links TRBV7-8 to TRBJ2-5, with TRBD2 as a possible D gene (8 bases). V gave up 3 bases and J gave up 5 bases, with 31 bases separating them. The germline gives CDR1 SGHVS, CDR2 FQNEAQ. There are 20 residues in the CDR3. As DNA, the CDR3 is TGTGCCAGCAGCTTGATTTCAGGGGGGATTGGTAGCGGGGATGGGGAGACCCAGTACTTC. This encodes CASSLISGGIGSGDGETQYF.

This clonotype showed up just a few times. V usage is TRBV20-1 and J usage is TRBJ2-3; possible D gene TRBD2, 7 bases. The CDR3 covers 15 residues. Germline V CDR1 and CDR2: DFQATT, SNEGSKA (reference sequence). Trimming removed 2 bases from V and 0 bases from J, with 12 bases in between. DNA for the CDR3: TGCAGTGCTAGAAGGGGGGGACCTAGCACAGATACGCAGTATTTT. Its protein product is CSARRGGPSTDTQYF.

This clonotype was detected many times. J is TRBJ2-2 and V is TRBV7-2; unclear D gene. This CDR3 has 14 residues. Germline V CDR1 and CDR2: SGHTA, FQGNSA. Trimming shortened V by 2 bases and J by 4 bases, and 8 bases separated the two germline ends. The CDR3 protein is CASSLLVSTGELFF. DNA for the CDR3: TGTGCCAGCAGCTTATTGGTCAGCACCGGGGAGCTGTTTTTT.

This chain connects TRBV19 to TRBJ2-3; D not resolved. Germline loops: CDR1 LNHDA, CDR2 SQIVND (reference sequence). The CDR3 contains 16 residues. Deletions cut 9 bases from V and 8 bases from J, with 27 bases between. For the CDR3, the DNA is TGTGCCAGCAGAGCCGGACGGGCTTGGGCCTTGGGTACGCAGTATTTT. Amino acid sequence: CASRAGRAWALGTQYF.